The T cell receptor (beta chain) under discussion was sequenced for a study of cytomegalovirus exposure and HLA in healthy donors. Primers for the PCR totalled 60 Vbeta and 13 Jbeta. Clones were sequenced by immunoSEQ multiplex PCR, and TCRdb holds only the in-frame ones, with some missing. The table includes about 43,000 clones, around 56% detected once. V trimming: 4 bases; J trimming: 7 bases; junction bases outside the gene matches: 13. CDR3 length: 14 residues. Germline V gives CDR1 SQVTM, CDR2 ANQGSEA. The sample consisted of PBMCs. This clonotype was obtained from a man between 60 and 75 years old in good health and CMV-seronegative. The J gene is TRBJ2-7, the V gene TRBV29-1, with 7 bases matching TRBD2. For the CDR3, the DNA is TGCAGCGTTGGGCCCAGGGCGGGAGTGGGTGAGCAGTACTTC. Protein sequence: CSVGPRAGVGEQYF.